The 24 T cell receptor beta chains below come from one sample, sequenced in a study of identifying expanded T cells in peripheral blood. Clones were sequenced by immunoSEQ multiplex PCR, and TCRdb holds only the in-frame ones, with some missing. The table has 80,000 to 90,000 clones, around 89% seen once. The sequencing sample was made of blood. These receptors originate from a person aged 18 to 70 in good health.

A single count supports this clone. The gene calls are TRBV7-8 and TRBJ2-5, with 9 positions matching TRBD2. The CDR3 runs to 16 residues. CDR1 and CDR2 (germline): SGHVS, FQNEAQ. V lost 1 base to trimming and J lost 5 bases; unmatched junction nucleotides: 8. This chain's CDR3 is CASSLVVAGGQETQYF. The CDR3 nucleotides are TGTGCCAGCAGCTTAGTGGTTGCGGGAGGGCAGGAGACCCAGTACTTC.

This rearrangement joins TRBV29-1 to TRBJ2-3; tentatively, D is TRBD2 (5 bases). CDR1 is SQVTM, CDR2 ANQGSEA, per germline. Trimming stripped 3 bases from V and 4 bases from J, with 8 bases between. The CDR3 sequence is 12 residues long. CDR3 in DNA: TGCAGCGTTGAGGAGGCTTCAGATACGCAGTATTTT. It translates to CSVEEASDTQYF.

This chain links TRBV7-2 with TRBJ1-5; D remains unclear. Trimming removed 2 bases from V and 5 bases from J, with 7 bases in between. The CDR3 has 13 amino acids. Germline loops: CDR1 SGHTA, CDR2 FQGNSA. CDR3 sequence (DNA): TGTGCCAGCAGCTTAAACGGGGATCAGCCCCAGCATTTT. Translated: CASSLNGDQPQHF.

This clone was found once. V and J are TRBV7-2 and TRBJ2-7; 13 bases fit TRBD2. The length of the CDR3 is 19 residues. Germline V gives CDR1 SGHTA, CDR2 FQGNSA. J was trimmed by 6 bases and V by 3 bases; bases with no gene match: 17. For the CDR3, the DNA is TGTGCCAGCAGCTTCCCATTGGGGGGACTAGCGGGAAGTTCGGTCGAGCAGTACTTC. It codes for CASSFPLGGLAGSSVEQYF.

This clone was counted a single time. The rearrangement links TRBV11-1 to TRBJ2-7; D is unresolved. Trimming removed 5 bases at V and 3 bases at J, with 8 bases between. Germline-derived CDR1 and CDR2 are SGHAT and FQDESV (reference sequence). The CDR3 has 12 amino acids. The CDR3 DNA reads as TGTGCCAGCAGCCCGACAAACTACGAGCAGTACTTC. It is translated as CASSPTNYEQYF.

The rearrangement links TRBV7-2 to TRBJ2-1; 7 nucleotides line up with TRBD2. Germline CDR1 SGHTA, CDR2 FQGNSA. The V segment lost 2 bases and the J segment 0 bases; nucleotides outside the gene matches: 4. The CDR3 is made up of 16 amino acids. This chain's CDR3 is CASSLLAVSSYNEQFF. The CDR3 nucleotides are TGTGCCAGCAGCTTACTAGCGGTGAGCTCCTACAATGAGCAGTTCTTC.

The chain employs TRBV19 and TRBJ2-7, with 8 nucleotides matching TRBD1. Germline V CDR1 and CDR2: LNHDA, SQIVND (reference sequence). The CDR3 covers 14 residues. V shed 4 bases and J 4 bases; nucleotides not matched to a gene: 6. CDR3 nucleotide sequence: TGTGCCAGTAGTAGTCAGGGGGCATCGTACGAGCAGTACTTC. Translated: CASSSQGASYEQYF.

This clone was found once. The J gene is TRBJ2-2, the V gene TRBV6-5; possibly TRBD1 or TRBD2 for D (5 bases each). Germline V gene lookup returns CDR1 MNHEY and CDR2 SVGAGI. The ends were cut back, 7 bases at V and 5 bases at J, with 17 bases in the middle. This CDR3 comprises 15 residues. The CDR3 DNA reads TGTGCCAGCACCCGCCGGGACCCAGGGACCGGGGAGCTGTTTTTT. It yields the protein CASTRRDPGTGELFF.

The gene calls are TRBV28 and TRBJ2-2; the D call may be TRBD1 or TRBD2 (5 bases each). CDR1 and CDR2 from the germline V gene are MDHEN and SYDVKM. Trimming stripped 6 bases from V and 4 bases from J, with 15 bases between. The CDR3 is made up of 15 amino acids. The CDR3 DNA follows: TGTGCCAGCAGGCCGTACTGGGGGAGCACCGGGGAGCTGTTTTTT. It translates to CASRPYWGSTGELFF.

The chain joins TRBV2 to TRBJ2-1, with TRBD1 identical over 8 bases. The CDR3 is 17 amino acids. After removal of 2 bases from V and 9 bases from J, the junction contained 15 bases not matched to a gene. From germline, CDR1 is SNHLY and CDR2 FYNNEI. The chain's CDR3 is CASSERRANSGGREQFF. The CDR3 nucleotides read TGTGCCAGCAGTGAAAGGCGGGCTAATTCAGGGGGCCGTGAGCAGTTCTTC.

This clone was seen a few times. This chain uses TRBV7-2 with TRBJ2-1, with D perhaps TRBD1 (5 bases). Looked up from germline, CDR1 is SGHTA and CDR2 is FQGNSA. V dropped 4 bases and J dropped 3 bases, with 10 bases sitting between them. CDR3 length: 14 amino acids. DNA of the CDR3: TGTGCCAGCAGCTCCGACAGCTACTACAATGAGCAGTTCTTC. Protein product: CASSSDSYYNEQFF.

The rearrangement uses TRBV4-2 and TRBJ2-5, with 8 nucleotides matching TRBD2. In germline, CDR1 is LGHNA, CDR2 YNFKEQ. Trimming removed 0 bases from V and 3 bases from J; junction bases left unmatched: 6. The CDR3 has 16 residues. The DNA of the CDR3 is TGTGCCAGCAGCCAAGATCAAAATAGCGGGGAAGAGACCCAGTACTTC. Amino acids: CASSQDQNSGEETQYF.

J is TRBJ2-3 and V is TRBV9; 8 bases match TRBD2. The CDR3 contains 14 residues. The trim removed 4 bases at V and 6 bases at J, leaving 7 bases unmatched. CDR1 SGDLS and CDR2 YYNGEE come from the germline V gene. The CDR3 is CASSPEGLGDTQYF. Here the CDR3 DNA reads TGTGCCAGCAGCCCCGAGGGACTAGGGGATACGCAGTATTTT.

The V and J genes are TRBV6-1 and TRBJ1-2; D remains ambiguous. Trimming removed 7 bases from V and 1 base from J, with 4 bases in between. This CDR3 is 11 amino acids long. Per germline, CDR1 MNHNS and CDR2 SASEGT. The CDR3 is CASIFNYGYTF. The CDR3 nucleotides read TGTGCCAGCATATTTAACTATGGCTACACCTTC.

This rearrangement joins TRBV2 to TRBJ2-5; D gene ambiguous. The CDR3 sequence is 11 residues long. With 2 bases removed from V and 7 bases from J, the gap between germline ends came to 5 bases. Germline V gene data show CDR1 as SNHLY and CDR2 as FYNNEI. The CDR3 region is CASSERVTQYF. CDR3 bases: TGTGCCAGCAGTGAACGGGTGACCCAGTACTTC.

The J gene is TRBJ2-7, the V gene TRBV11-3, with unresolved D. Trimming pared 0 bases from V and 7 bases from J, leaving 13 bases between. Germline CDR1 and CDR2: SGHNT and YENEEA. The CDR3 runs to 14 residues. CDR3 DNA sequence: TGTGCCAGCAGCTTAGAATCAGGCCTTGGGGAGCAGTACTTC. Amino acids: CASSLESGLGEQYF.

The rearrangement joins TRBV28 to TRBJ1-2; D ambiguous. The germline CDR1 and CDR2 sequences are MDHEN and SYDVKM. The ends were cut back, 6 bases at V and 5 bases at J, with 10 bases in the middle. This CDR3 is built from 12 residues. CDR3 in DNA: TGTGCCAGCAGCCAACAGCCGTATGGCTACACCTTC. The encoded protein is CASSQQPYGYTF.

This chain uses TRBV2 with TRBJ2-5; weak D call: TRBD2 (5 bases). Trimming removed 1 base at V and 1 base at J, with 13 bases between. The CDR3 contains 16 residues. Germline-derived CDR1 and CDR2 are SNHLY and FYNNEI. CDR3 in DNA: TGTGCCAGCAGTGAAGTAACTAGATGGAGCCAAGAGACCCAGTACTTC. It is translated as CASSEVTRWSQETQYF.

CDR3 sequence reads: CASTLTGSGNTIYF. The CDR3 DNA reads TGTGCCAGCACCTTGACAGGCTCTGGAAACACCATATATTTT. V and J are TRBV6-1 and TRBJ1-3; TRBD1 is a possible D gene (6 bases). Germline V gene data show CDR1 as MNHNS and CDR2 as SASEGT. The CDR3 sequence is 14 residues long. V was cut by 7 bases and J by 0 bases, with 10 bases left in between.

This sequence joins TRBV28 and TRBJ2-5; unclear D gene. The germline V and J ends were trimmed by 3 bases and 5 bases, with 10 bases remaining between them. Germline CDR1 and CDR2: MDHEN and SYDVKM. CDR3 length: 13 residues. CDR3 in amino acids: CASSFNNEETQYF. The CDR3 DNA reads TGTGCCAGCAGTTTTAACAACGAGGAGACCCAGTACTTC.

The chain employs TRBV6-1 and TRBJ2-6, with D hard to call. The CDR3 spans 15 residues. V was shortened by 3 bases and J by 0 bases, with 6 bases between the two germline ends. From germline, CDR1 is MNHNS and CDR2 SASEGT. The CDR3 loop reads CASSDDGSGANVLTF. The CDR3 DNA reads as TGTGCCAGCAGTGACGACGGCTCTGGGGCCAACGTCCTGACTTTC.

This rearrangement joins TRBV5-4 to TRBJ2-7, with 7 bases aligning to TRBD1. The germline V gene encodes CDR1 SGHNT and CDR2 YYREEE (reference sequence). This CDR3 contains 14 residues. The junction had 9 bases not matched to a gene; V was cut back by 5 bases and J by 4 bases. The CDR3 sequence: CASRSDRFGYEQYF. CDR3 bases: TGTGCCAGCAGATCGGACAGGTTCGGATACGAGCAGTACTTC.

This chain links TRBV2 with TRBJ2-6, with 8 positions matching TRBD2. The CDR3 runs 16 residues. Germline CDR1 and CDR2: SNHLY and FYNNEI. V lost 7 bases to trimming and J lost 0 bases; unmatched junction nucleotides: 5. The CDR3 is CASTGGLDSGANVLTF. CDR3 DNA sequence: TGTGCCAGCACGGGGGGGCTGGACTCTGGGGCCAACGTCCTGACTTTC. Full variable domain (outside the CDR3, taken from reference TRBV2 and TRBJ2-6): EPEVTQTPSHQVTQMGQEVILRCVPISNHLYFYWYRQILGQKVEFLVSFYNNEISEKSEIFDDQFSVERPDGSNFTLKIRSTKLEDSAMYFCASTGGLDSGANVLTFGAGSRLTVL.

The gene calls are TRBV29-1 and TRBJ2-2; TRBD1 agrees at 11 bases. V shed 6 bases and J 2 bases; nucleotides not matched to a gene: 5. CDR1 SQVTM and CDR2 ANQGSEA come from the germline V gene. This CDR3 has 15 residues. Written as DNA, the CDR3 is TGCAGCGTCCGCCGGACAGGGGGCAACACCGGGGAGCTGTTTTTT. Protein: CSVRRTGGNTGELFF.